The TCR beta chain described here comes from a study of beta chain features in type 1 diabetes. The sequenced template was cDNA made from the entire isolated RNA. Sequencing used immunoSEQ multiplex PCR; TCRdb keeps in-frame clones, though not all of them. The data show about 410,000 clones, about 14% seen once. Sampling consisted of one heparinised blood draw per donor, averaging around 120 mL. In its sample, this clone was seen a few times. The sequenced material came from naive CD4+ T cells from blood. This TCR came from a man in his thirties or forties in good health.

In DNA form, the CDR3 reads TGTGCCAGCAGCTTGGACAGGGTAGGAACTGAAGCTTTCTTT. Translating gives CASSLDRVGTEAFF. The V gene is TRBV5-4, the J gene TRBJ1-1; D is possibly TRBD1 (6 bases). V lost 0 bases, J lost 5 bases, and 11 bases lay in between. Germline-derived CDR1 and CDR2 are SGHNT and YYREEE (reference sequence). The CDR3 consists of 14 residues.